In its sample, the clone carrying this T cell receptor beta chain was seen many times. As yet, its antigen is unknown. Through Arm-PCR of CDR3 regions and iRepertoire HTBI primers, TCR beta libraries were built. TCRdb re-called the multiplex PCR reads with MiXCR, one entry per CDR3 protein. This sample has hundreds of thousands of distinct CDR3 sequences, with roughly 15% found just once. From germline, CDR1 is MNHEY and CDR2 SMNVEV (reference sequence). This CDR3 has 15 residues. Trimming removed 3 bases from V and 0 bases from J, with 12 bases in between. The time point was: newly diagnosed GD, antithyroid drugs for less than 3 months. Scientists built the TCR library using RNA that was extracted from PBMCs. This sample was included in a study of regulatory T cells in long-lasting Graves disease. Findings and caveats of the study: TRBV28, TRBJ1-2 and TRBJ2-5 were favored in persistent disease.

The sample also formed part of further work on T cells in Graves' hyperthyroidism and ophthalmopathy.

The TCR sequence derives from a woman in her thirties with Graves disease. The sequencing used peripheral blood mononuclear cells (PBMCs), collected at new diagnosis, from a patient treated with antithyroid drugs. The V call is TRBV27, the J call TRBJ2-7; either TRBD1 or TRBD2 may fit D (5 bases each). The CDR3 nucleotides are TGTGCCAGCAGTTTGGGGACCGAATTCTCCTACGAGCAGTACTTC. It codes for CASSLGTEFSYEQYF.